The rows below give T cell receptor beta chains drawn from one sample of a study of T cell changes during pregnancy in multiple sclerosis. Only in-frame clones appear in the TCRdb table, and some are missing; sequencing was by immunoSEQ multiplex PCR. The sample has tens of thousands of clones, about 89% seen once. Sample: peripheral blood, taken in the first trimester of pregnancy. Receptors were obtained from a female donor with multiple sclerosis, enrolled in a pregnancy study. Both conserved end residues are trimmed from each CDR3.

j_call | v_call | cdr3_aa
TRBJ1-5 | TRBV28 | ASRRDRGWEPQH
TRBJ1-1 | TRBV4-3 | ASSQDGTGHTEAF
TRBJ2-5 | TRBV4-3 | ASSQDGQGSQETQY
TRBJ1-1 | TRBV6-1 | ASSEPDGGWGEAF
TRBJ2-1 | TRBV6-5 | ASSYSLASVANEQF
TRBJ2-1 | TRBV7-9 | ASSSEASSYNEQF
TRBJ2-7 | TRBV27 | ASSSLAGTGGFYEQY
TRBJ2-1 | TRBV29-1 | SVGRTSVKNEQF
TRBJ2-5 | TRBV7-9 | ASNDADKETQY
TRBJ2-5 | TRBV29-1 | SASIQETQY
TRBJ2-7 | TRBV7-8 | ATSLLATYEQY
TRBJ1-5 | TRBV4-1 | ASSPQGEGNQPQH
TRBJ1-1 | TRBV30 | AWSVTGLYTEAF
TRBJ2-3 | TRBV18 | ASSLQGRDTQY
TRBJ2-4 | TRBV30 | AWSVHRPLTKNIQY
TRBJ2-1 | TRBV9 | ASSVGIAGGSEQF
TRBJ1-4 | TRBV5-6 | ASSSSEEGTNEKLF
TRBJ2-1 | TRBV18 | ASSTYGSTPLNEQF
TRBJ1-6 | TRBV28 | ASTIPGGQGNSPLH
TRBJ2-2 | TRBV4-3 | ASSQDGQGRTGELF
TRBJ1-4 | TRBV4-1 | ASSPLGAGTDNEKLF
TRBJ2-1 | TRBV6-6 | ASSYSRVISEQF
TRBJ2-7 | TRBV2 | ASSSQDSYEQY
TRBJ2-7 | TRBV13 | ASSRPRGGSGSGSYEQY
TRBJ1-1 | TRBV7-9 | ASSPIGTGHTEAF
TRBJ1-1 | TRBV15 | ATTPGHRNTEAF
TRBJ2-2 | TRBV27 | ASRRGNTGELF
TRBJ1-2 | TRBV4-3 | ASSQESAGQGRDGYT
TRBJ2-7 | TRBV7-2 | ASSLASDRGYEQY
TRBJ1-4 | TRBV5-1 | ASSLERANEKLF
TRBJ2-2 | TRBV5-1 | ASSSRSITGELF
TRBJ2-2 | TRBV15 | ATSLAVVGELF
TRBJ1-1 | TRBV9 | ASSVDPDYWSEAF
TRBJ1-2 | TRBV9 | ASSVGLEGFNGYT
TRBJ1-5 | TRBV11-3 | ASSLGGGKEQPQH
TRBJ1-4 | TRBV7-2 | ASSLTRGAQEKLF
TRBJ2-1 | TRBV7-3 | ASSLNGGAADEQF
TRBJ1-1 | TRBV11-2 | ASSYFAGTGGEAF
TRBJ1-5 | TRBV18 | ASSPDRTGSHQPQH
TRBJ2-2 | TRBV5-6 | ASSLGLAGSTGELF
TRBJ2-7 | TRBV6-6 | ASRASDFGGEQY
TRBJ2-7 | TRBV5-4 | ASSLAPGLETYEQY
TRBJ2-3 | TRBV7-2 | ASSYRRFADTQY
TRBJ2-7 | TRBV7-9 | ASSLSAGGGYEQY
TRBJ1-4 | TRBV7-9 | ASSSEGATTNEKLF
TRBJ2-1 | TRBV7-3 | ASSLNGATQF